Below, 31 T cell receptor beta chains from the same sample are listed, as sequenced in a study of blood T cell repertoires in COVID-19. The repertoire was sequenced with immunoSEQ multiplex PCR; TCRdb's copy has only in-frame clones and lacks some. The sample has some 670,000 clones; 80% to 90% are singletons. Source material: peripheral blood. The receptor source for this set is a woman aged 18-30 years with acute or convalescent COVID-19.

CDR3 loop: CASKIYRAYGYTF. In nucleotides, the CDR3 is TGTGCTAGTAAGATTTACAGGGCCTATGGCTACACCTTC. The chain recombines TRBV12-5 with TRBJ1-2; D perhaps matches TRBD1 (6 bases). CDR1 and CDR2 (germline): LGHNT, FRNRAP. The V end was cut by 8 bases, the J end by 4 bases, with 14 bases between. The CDR3 loop spans 13 amino acids. The full variable domain, in which reference TRBV12-5 and TRBJ1-2 provide the parts outside the CDR3, is DARVTQTPRHKVTEMGQEVTMRCQPILGHNTVFWYRQTMMQGLELLAYFRNRAPLDDSGMPKDRFSAEMPDATLATLKIQPSEPRDSAVYFCASKIYRAYGYTFGSGTRLTVV.

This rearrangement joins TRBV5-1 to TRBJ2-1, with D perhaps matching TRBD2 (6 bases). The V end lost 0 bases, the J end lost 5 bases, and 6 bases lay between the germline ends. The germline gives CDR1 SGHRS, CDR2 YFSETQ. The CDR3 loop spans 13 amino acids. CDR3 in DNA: TGCGCCAGCAGCTTGGGACTAGACAATGAGCAGTTCTTC. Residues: CASSLGLDNEQFF. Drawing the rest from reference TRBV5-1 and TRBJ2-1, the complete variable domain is KAGVTQTPRYLIKTRGQQVTLSCSPISGHRSVSWYQQTPGQGLQFLFEYFSETQRNKGNFPGRFSGRQFSNSRSEMNVSTLELGDSALYLCASSLGLDNEQFFGPGTRLTVL.

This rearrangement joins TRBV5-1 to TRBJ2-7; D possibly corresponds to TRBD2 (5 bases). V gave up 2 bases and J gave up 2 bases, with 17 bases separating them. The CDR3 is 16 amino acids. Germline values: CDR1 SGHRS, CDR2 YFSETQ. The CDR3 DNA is TGCGCCAGCAGCTTAAGTACCGGAGGCCAAACCTACGAGCAGTACTTC. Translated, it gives CASSLSTGGQTYEQYF.

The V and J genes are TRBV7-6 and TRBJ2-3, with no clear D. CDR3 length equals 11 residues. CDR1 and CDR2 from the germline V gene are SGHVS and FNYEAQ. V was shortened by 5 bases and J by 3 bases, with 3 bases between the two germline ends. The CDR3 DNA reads TGTGCCAGCAGCCAAACAGATACGCAGTATTTT. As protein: CASSQTDTQYF.

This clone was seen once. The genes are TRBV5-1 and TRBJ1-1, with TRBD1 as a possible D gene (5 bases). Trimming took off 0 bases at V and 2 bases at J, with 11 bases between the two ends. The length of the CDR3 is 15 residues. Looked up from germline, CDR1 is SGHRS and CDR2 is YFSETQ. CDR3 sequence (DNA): TGCGCCAGCAGCTTGGAAGGGGCCTCTAACACTGAAGCTTTCTTT. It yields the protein CASSLEGASNTEAFF.

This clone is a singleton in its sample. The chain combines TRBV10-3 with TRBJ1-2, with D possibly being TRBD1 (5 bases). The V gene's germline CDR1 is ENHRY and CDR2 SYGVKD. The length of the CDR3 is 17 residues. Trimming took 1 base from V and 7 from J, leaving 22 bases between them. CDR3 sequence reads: CAISEFLPSWGSGGYTF. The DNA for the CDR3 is TGTGCCATCAGTGAGTTCTTACCTTCGTGGGGCTCAGGTGGCTACACCTTC.

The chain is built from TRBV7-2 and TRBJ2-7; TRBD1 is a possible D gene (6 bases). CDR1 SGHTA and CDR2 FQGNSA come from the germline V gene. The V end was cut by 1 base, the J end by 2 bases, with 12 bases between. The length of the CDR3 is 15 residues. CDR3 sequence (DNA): TGTGCCAGCAGCTTAGAGACAGGTCGAACCTACGAGCAGTACTTC. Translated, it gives CASSLETGRTYEQYF.

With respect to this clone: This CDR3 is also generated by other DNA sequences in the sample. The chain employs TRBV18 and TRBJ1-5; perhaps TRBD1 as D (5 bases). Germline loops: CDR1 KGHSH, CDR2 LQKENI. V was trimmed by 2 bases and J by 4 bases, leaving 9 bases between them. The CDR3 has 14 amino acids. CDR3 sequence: CASSPRQGNQPQHF. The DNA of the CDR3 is TGTGCCAGCTCACCAAGGCAGGGTAATCAGCCCCAGCATTTT. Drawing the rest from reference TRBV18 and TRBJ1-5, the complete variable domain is NAGVMQNPRHLVRRRGQEARLRCSPMKGHSHVYWYRQLPEEGLKFMVYLQKENIIDESGMPKERFSAEFPKEGPSILRIQQVVRGDSAAYFCASSPRQGNQPQHFGDGTRLSIL.

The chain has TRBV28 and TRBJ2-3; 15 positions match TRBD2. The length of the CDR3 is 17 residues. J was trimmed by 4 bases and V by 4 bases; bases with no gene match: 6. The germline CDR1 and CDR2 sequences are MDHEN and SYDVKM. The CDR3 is CASSSGLAGGPSDTQYF. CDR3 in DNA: TGTGCCAGCAGTTCAGGACTAGCGGGGGGGCCGTCAGATACGCAGTATTTT.

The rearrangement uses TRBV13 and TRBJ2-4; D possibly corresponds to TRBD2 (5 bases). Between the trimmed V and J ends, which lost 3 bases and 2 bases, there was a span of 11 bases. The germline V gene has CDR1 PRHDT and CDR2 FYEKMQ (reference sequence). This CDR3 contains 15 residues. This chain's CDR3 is CASSFPRGSKNIQYF. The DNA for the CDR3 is TGTGCCAGCAGCTTCCCCCGGGGTTCCAAAAACATTCAGTACTTC.

The CDR3 DNA sequence: TGCGCCAGCAGCTTAGGAGGGACTAGCGGGGGCGGCACCGGGGAGCTGTTTTTT. It translates to CASSLGGTSGGGTGELFF. The chain joins TRBV5-1 to TRBJ2-2; 14 nucleotides align to TRBD2. The CDR3 totals 18 residues. Germline CDR1 reads SGHRS; CDR2 reads YFSETQ. Unmatched junction bases numbered 7, after V lost 2 bases and J lost 4 bases.

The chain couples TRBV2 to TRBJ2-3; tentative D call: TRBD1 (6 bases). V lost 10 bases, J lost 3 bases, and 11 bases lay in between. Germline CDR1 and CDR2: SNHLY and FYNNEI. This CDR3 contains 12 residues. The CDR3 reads CANAQGTDTQYF. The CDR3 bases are TGTGCCAATGCCCAGGGGACAGATACGCAGTATTTT. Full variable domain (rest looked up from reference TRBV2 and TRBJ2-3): EPEVTQTPSHQVTQMGQEVILRCVPISNHLYFYWYRQILGQKVEFLVSFYNNEISEKSEIFDDQFSVERPDGSNFTLKIRSTKLEDSAMYFCANAQGTDTQYFGPGTRLTVL.

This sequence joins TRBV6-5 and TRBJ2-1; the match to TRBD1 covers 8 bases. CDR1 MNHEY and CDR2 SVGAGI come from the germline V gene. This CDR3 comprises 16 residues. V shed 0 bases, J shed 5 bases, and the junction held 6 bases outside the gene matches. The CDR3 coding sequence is TGTGCCAGCAGTTACTCAGGGACAGGCTCGAACAATGAGCAGTTCTTC. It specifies CASSYSGTGSNNEQFF.

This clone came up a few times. The CDR3 sequence: CASSLEQGEASSYNEQFF. DNA for the CDR3: TGTGCCAGCAGCTTAGAACAGGGCGAGGCGAGCTCCTACAATGAGCAGTTCTTC. The chain is built from TRBV11-3 and TRBJ2-1, with a weak D call TRBD1 (6 bases). The germline V gene encodes CDR1 SGHNT and CDR2 YENEEA. The CDR3 spans 18 residues. Trimming took off 0 bases at V and 0 bases at J, with 15 bases between the two ends.

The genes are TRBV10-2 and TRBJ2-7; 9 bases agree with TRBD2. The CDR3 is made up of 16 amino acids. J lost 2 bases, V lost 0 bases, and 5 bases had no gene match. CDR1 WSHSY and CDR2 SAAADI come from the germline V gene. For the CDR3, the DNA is TGCGCCAGCAGTGAGTCGAGGGCTAGCGGGACCTACGAGCAGTACTTC. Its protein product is CASSESRASGTYEQYF.

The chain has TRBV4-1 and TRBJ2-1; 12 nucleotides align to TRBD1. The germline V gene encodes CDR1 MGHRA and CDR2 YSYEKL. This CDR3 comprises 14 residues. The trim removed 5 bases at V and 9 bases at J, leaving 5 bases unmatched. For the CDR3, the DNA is TGCGCCAGCAGCTACCGGGACAGGGGGCTTGAGCAGTTCTTC. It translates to CASSYRDRGLEQFF.

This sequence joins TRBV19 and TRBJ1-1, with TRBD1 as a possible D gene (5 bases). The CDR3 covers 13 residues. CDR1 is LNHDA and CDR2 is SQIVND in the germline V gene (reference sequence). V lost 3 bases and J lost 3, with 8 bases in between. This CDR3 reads CASSIRGYTEAFF. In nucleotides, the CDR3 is TGTGCCAGTAGTATTCGGGGGTACACTGAAGCTTTCTTT.

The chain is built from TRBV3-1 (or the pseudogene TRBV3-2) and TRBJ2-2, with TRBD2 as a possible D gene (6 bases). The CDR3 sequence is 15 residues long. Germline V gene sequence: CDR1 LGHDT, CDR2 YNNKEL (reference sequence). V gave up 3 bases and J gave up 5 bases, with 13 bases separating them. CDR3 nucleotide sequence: TGTGCCAGCAGCCAGCTAGCGACTCAGACCGGGGAGCTGTTTTTT. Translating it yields CASSQLATQTGELFF.

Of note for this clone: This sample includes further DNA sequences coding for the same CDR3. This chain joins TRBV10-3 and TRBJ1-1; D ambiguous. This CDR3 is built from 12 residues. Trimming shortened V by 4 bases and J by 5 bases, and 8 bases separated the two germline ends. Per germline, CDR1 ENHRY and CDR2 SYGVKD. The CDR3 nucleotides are TGTGCCATCAGTGGGACTGGGACTGAAGCTTTCTTT. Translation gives CAISGTGTEAFF.

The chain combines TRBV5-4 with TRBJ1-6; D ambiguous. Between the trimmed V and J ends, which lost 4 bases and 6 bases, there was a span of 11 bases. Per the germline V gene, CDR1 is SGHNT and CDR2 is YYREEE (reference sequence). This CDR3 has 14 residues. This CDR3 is CASSPQASNSPLHF. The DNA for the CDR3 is TGTGCCAGCAGCCCCCAGGCTTCTAATTCACCCCTCCACTTT. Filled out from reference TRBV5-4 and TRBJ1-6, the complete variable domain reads ETGVTQSPTHLIKTRGQQVTLRCSSQSGHNTVSWYQQALGQGPQFIFQYYREEENGRGNFPPRFSGLQFPNYSSELNVNALELDDSALYLCASSPQASNSPLHFGNGTRLTVT.

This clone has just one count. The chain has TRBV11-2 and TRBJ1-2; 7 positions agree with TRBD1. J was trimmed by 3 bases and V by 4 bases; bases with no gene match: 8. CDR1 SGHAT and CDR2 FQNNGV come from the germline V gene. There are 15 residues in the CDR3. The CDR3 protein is CASSSYRGQDYGYTF. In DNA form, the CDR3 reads TGTGCCAGCAGCTCTTACAGGGGTCAGGACTATGGCTACACCTTC.

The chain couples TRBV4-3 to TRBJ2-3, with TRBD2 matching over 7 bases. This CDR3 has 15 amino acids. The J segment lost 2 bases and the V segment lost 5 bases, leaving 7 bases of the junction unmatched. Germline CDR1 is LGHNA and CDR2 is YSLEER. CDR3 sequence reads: CASSSERGYTDTQYF. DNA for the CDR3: TGCGCCAGCAGCTCGGAGCGGGGATACACAGATACGCAGTATTTT.

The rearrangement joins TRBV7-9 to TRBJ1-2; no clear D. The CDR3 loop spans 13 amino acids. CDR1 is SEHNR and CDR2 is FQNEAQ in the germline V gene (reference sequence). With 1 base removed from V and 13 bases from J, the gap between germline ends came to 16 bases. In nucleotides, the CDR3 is TGTGCCAGCAGCTTAGAGTGGAGAGCCCCCCTCACCTTC. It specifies CASSLEWRAPLTF. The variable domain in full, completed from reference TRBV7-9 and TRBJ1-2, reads DTGVSQNPRHKITKRGQNVTFRCDPISEHNRLYWYRQTLGQGPEFLTYFQNEAQLEKSRLLSDRFSAERPKGSFSTLEIQRTEQGDSAMYLCASSLEWRAPLTFGSGTRLTVV.

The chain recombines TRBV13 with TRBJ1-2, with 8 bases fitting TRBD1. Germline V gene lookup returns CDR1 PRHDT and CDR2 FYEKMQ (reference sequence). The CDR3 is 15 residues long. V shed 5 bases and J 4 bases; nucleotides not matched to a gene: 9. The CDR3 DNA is TGTGCCAGCAGCCCGCCAGGGGGCGAAAGCTATGGCTACACCTTC. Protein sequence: CASSPPGGESYGYTF.

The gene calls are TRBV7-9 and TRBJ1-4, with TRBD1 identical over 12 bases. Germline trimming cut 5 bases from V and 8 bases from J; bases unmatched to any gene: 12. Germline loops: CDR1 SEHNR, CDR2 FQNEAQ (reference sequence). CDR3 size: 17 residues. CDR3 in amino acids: CASSDRDRGRYEEKLFF. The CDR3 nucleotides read TGTGCCAGCAGCGACCGGGACAGGGGGCGATACGAGGAAAAACTGTTTTTT.

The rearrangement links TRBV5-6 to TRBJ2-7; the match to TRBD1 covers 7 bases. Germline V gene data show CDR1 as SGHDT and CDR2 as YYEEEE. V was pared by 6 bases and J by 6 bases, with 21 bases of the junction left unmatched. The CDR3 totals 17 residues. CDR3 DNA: TGTGCCAGCACCTCCCCCCGGGGACAGTCTTTAGTGGGCGAGCAGTACTTC. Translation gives CASTSPRGQSLVGEQYF. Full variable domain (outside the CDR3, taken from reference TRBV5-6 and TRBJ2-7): DAGVTQSPTHLIKTRGQQVTLRCSPKSGHDTVSWYQQALGQGPQFIFQYYEEEERQRGNFPDRFSGHQFPNYSSELNVNALLLGDSALYLCASTSPRGQSLVGEQYFGPGTRLTVT.

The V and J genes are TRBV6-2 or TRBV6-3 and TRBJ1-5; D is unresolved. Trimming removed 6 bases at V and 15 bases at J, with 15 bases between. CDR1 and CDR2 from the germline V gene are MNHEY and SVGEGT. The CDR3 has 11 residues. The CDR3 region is CASSHGRYPHF. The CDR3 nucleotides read TGTGCCAGCAGCCACGGGAGGTACCCGCATTTT.

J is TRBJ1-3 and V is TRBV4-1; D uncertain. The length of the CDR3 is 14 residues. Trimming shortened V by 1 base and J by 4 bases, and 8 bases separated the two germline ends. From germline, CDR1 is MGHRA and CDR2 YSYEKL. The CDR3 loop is CASSQVGEGNTIYF. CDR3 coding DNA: TGCGCCAGCAGCCAAGTCGGGGAGGGAAACACCATATATTTT.

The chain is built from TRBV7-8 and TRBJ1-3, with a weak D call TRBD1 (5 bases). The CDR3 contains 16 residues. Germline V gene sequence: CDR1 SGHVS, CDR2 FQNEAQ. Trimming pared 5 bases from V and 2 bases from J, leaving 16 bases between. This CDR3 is CASSPEGWGAGNTIYF. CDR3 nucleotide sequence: TGTGCCAGCAGCCCGGAGGGGTGGGGGGCTGGAAACACCATATATTTT.

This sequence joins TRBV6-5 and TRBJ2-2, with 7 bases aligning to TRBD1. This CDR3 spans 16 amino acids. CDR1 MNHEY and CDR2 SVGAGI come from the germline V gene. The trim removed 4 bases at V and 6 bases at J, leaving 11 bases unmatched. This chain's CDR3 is CASSSGPTDRAGELFF. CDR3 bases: TGTGCCAGCAGTTCGGGACCCACCGACAGGGCCGGGGAGCTGTTTTTT.

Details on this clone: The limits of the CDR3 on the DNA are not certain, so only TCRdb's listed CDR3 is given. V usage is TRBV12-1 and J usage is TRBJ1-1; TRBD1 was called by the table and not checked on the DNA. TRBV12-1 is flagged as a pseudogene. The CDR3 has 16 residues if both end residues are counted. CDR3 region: CASSFGQGAEGTEAFF.